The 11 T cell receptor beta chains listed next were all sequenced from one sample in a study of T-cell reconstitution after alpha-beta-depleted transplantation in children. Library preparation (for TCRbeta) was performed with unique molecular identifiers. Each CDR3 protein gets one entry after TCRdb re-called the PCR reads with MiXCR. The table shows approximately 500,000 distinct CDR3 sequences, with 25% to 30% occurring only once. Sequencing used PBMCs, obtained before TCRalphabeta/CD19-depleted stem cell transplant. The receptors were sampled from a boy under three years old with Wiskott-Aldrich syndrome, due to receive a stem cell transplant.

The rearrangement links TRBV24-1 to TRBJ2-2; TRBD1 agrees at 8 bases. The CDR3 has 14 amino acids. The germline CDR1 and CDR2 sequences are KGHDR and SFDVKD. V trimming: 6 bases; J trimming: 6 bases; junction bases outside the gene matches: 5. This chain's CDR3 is CATSLTGVPGELFF. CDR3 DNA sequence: TGTGCCACCAGTCTGACAGGGGTCCCCGGGGAGCTGTTTTTT.

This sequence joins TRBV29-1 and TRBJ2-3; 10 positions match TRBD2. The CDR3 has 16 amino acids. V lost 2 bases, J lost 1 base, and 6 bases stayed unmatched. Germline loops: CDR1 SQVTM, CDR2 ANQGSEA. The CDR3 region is CSVETSGTGGTDTQYF. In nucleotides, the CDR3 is TGCAGCGTTGAAACTAGCGGGACGGGGGGCACAGATACGCAGTATTTT.

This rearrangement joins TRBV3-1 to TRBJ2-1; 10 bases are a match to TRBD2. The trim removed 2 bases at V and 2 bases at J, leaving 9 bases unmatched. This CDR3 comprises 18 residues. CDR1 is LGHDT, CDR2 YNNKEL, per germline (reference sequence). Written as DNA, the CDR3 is TGTGCCAGCAGCCAAATCCTAGCGGGAGTGGTCCCCTACAATGAGCAGTTCTTC. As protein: CASSQILAGVVPYNEQFF.

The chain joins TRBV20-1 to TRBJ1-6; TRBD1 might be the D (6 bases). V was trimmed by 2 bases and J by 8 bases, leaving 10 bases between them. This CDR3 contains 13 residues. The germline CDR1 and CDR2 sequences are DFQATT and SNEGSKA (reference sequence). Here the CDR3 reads CSARLGGYSPLHF. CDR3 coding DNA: TGCAGTGCTAGACTAGGGGGATATTCACCCCTCCACTTT.

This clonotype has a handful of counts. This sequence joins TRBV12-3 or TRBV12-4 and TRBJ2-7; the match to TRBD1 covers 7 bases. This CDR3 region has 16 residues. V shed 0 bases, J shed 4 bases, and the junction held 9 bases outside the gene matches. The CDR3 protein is CASSLAWDRGGYEQYF. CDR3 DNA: TGTGCCAGCAGTTTAGCTTGGGACAGAGGGGGTTACGAGCAGTACTTC.

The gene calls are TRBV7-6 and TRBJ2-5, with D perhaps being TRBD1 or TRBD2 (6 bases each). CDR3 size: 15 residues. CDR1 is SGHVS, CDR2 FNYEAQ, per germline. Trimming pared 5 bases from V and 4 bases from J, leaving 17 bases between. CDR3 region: CASSGGGRNRETQYF. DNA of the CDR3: TGTGCCAGCAGCGGAGGGGGGAGGAATAGAGAGACCCAGTACTTC.

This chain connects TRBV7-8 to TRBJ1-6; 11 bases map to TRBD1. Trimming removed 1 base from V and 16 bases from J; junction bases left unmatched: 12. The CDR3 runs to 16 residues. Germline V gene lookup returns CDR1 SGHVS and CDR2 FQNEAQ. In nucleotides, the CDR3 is TGTGCCAGCAGCTTAGTTCCTCCGGGACAGGGGGATTATCTCCACTTT. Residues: CASSLVPPGQGDYLHF.

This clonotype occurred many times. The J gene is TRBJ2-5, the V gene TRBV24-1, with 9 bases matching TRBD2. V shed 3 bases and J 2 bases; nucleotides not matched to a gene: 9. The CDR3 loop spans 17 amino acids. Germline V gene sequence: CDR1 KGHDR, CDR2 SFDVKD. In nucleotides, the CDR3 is TGTGCCACCAGTGATCCAGGTAGCGGGAGAGGTCAAGAGACCCAGTACTTC. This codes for CATSDPGSGRGQETQYF.

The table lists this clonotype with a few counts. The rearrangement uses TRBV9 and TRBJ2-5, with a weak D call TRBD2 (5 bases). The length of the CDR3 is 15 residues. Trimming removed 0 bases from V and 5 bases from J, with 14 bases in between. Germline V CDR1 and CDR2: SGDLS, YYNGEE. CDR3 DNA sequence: TGTGCCAGCAGCGTAGTTCCGGGGTTGTGGGAGACCCAGTACTTC. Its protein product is CASSVVPGLWETQYF.

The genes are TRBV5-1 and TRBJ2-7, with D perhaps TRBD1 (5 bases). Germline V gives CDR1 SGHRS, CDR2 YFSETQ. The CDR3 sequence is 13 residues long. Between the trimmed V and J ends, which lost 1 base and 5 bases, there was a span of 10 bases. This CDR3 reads CASSLLLGDEQYF. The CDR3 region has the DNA TGCGCCAGCAGCTTGTTATTAGGGGACGAGCAGTACTTC.

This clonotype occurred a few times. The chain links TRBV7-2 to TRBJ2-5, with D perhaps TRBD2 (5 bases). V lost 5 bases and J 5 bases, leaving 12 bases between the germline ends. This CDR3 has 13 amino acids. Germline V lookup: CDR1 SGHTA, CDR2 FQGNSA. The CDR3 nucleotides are TGTGCCAGCAGCGCGACGGGAAGGGAGACCCAGTACTTC. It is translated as CASSATGRETQYF.